These 12 T cell receptor beta chains originate from one sample sequenced in a study of CXCR3-negative and CXCR3-positive naive CD8 T cells. Libraries of TRB cDNA were made by 5' RACE and carried UMIs. TCRdb reprocessed the 5' RACE reads; each CDR3 protein has one entry and no DNA is given. Across about 62,000 distinct CDR3 sequences, the top ten clones capture around 4% of the sample. Sequences were obtained from naive CXCR3- CD8+ T cells from blood. Subset of the sample: CD45RO-CCR7+CD27+CD95- naive CD8+ T cells lacking CXCR3 (TNR3-). These receptors were collected from a human donor in good health. Some clones in this sample may be carry-over from other donors' samples.

The rearrangement joins TRBV29-1 to TRBJ1-1. Germline CDR1 and CDR2: SQVTM and ANQGSEA. CDR3 length equals 12 residues. This CDR3 is CSVGTMNTEAFF.

V usage is TRBV16 and J usage is TRBJ1-5. From germline, CDR1 is KGHSY and CDR2 FQNENV. The CDR3 sequence is 13 residues long. This CDR3 reads CASSPIFGQPQHF.

The chain joins TRBV29-1 to TRBJ1-3; TCRdb's D call of TRBD1 is untestable without DNA. The CDR3 covers 13 residues. CDR1 and CDR2 (germline): SQVTM, ANQGSEA. The CDR3 is CSAVTPGGNTIYF. Full variable domain (rest looked up from reference TRBV29-1 and TRBJ1-3): SAVISQKPSRDICQRGTSLTIQCQVDSQVTMMFWYRQQPGQSLTLIATANQGSEATYESGFVIDKFPISRPNLTFSTLTVSNMSPEDSSIYLCSAVTPGGNTIYFGEGSWLTVV.

The chain employs TRBV7-9 and TRBJ2-5; no DNA is available, so the TRBD1 call from TCRdb remains unchecked. The CDR3 consists of 14 residues. CDR1 and CDR2 (germline): SEHNR, FQNEAQ (reference sequence). The CDR3: CASSRTGEKETQYF.

CDR3: CSVEKLEGSGYTF. The V call is TRBV29-1, the J call TRBJ1-2. In germline, CDR1 is SQVTM, CDR2 ANQGSEA. The CDR3 is 13 residues long.

V and J are TRBV6-2 or TRBV6-3 and TRBJ1-5. Germline V lookup: CDR1 MNHEY, CDR2 SVGEGT. The CDR3 is 16 amino acids. This CDR3 reads CASRAERVGGNQPQHF.

The chain carries TRBV4-1 and TRBJ1-1; TCRdb designates TRBD1, a call that cannot be tested without DNA. This CDR3 has 17 residues. Per germline, CDR1 MGHRA and CDR2 YSYEKL. The CDR3 here is CASSHGGAGAMGTEAFF.

The rearrangement joins TRBV7-3 to TRBJ2-1; the TRBD2 assignment by TCRdb is unverifiable without DNA. Germline V gene sequence: CDR1 SGHTA, CDR2 FQGTGA. This CDR3 spans 14 amino acids. CDR3 protein: CASKEDSSYNEQFF.

This clonotype is identified as medium-sized from frequency. The gene calls are TRBV29-1 and TRBJ1-2. The CDR3 extends over 14 amino acids. The V gene's germline CDR1 is SQVTM and CDR2 ANQGSEA. Here the CDR3 reads CSASAGLGNYGYTF.

The chain joins TRBV29-1 to TRBJ2-3; TCRdb's D gene call, TRBD1, goes unchecked for lack of DNA. The CDR3 is 11 amino acids. Germline V CDR1 and CDR2: SQVTM, ANQGSEA. This chain's CDR3 is CSTPAPDTQYF.

The V gene is TRBV29-1, the J gene TRBJ2-2; TCRdb picks TRBD1, but there is no DNA to check that call. CDR1 and CDR2 (germline): SQVTM, ANQGSEA. The CDR3 is 12 amino acids. CDR3 sequence reads: CSTPAPAGELFF.

V and J are TRBV7-9 and TRBJ1-4; with no DNA, the TCRdb D assignment of TRBD1 cannot be verified. The CDR3 spans 17 residues. Germline-derived CDR1 and CDR2 are SEHNR and FQNEAQ (reference sequence). CDR3 residues: CASSPQGGRSEQEKLFF.